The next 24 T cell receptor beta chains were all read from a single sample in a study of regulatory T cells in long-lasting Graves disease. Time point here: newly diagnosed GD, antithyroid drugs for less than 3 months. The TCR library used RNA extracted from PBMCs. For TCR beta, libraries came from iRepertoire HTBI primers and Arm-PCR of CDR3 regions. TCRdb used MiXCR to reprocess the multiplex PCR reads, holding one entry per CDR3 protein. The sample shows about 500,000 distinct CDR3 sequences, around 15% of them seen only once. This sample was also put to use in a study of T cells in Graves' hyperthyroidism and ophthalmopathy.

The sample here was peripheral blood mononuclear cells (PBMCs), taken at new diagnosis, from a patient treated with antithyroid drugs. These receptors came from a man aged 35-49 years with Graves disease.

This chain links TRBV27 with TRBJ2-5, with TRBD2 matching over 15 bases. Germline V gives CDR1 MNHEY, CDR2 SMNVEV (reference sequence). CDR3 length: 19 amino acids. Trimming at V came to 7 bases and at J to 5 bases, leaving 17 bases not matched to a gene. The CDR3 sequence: CASTTPHSGLAGGGETQYF. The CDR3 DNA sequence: TGTGCCAGCACAACTCCACATTCGGGACTAGCGGGAGGTGGGGAGACCCAGTACTTC.

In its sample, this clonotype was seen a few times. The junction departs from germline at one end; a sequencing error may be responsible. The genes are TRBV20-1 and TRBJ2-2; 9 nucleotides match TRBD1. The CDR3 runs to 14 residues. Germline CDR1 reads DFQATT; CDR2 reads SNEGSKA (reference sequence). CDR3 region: CSARDGQGTGELLF. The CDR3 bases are TGCAGTGCTAGAGATGGACAGGGGACCGGGGAGCTGCTTTTT.

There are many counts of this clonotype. The CDR3: CAWSVLGGTDTQYF. CDR3 in DNA: TGTGCCTGGAGTGTTCTTGGGGGCACAGATACGCAGTATTTT. The chain employs TRBV30 and TRBJ2-3; D call uncertain. The V and J ends lost 0 bases and 1 base respectively, with 8 bases between them. Germline CDR1 GTSNPN, CDR2 SVGIG (reference sequence). The CDR3 extends over 14 amino acids. Full variable domain (rest looked up from reference TRBV30 and TRBJ2-3): SQTIHQWPATLVQPVGSPLSLECTVEGTSNPNLYWYRQAAGRGLQLLFYSVGIGQISSEVPQNLSASRPQDRQFILSSKKLLLSDSGFYLCAWSVLGGTDTQYFGPGTRLTVL.

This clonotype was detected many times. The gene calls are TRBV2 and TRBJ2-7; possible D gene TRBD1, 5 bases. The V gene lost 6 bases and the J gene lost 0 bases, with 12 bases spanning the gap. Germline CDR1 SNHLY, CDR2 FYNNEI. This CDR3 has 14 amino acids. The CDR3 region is CASSRRASSYEQYF. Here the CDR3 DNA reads TGTGCCAGCAGCCGCAGGGCCAGCTCCTACGAGCAGTACTTC.

The CDR3 reads CSVEPGSTTEAFF. CDR3 DNA: TGCAGCGTTGAACCAGGGTCAACCACTGAAGCTTTCTTT. The chain is built from TRBV29-1 and TRBJ1-1, with D possibly TRBD1 on 5 matching bases. CDR3 length equals 13 residues. Germline-derived CDR1 and CDR2 are SQVTM and ANQGSEA. V shed 2 bases and J shed 4 bases, with 11 bases lying between them. The entire variable domain, with the rest obtained from reference TRBV29-1 and TRBJ1-1, is as follows: SAVISQKPSRDICQRGTSLTIQCQVDSQVTMMFWYRQQPGQSLTLIATANQGSEATYESGFVIDKFPISRPNLTFSTLTVSNMSPEDSSIYLCSVEPGSTTEAFFGQGTRLTVV.

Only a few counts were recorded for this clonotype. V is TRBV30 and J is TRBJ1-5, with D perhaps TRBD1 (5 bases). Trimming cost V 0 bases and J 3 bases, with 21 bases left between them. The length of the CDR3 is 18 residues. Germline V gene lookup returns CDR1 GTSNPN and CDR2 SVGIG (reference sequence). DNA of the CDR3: TGTGCCTGGAGTGTAAGGTCCGTTGGGGACGGCTACAATCAGCCCCAGCATTTT. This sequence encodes CAWSVRSVGDGYNQPQHF.

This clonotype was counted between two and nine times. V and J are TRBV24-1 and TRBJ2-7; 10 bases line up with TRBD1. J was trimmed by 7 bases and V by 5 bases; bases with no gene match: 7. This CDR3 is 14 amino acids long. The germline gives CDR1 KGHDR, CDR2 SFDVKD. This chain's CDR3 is CATSAGTGVGEQYF. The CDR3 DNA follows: TGTGCCACCAGTGCCGGGACAGGGGTAGGGGAGCAGTACTTC.

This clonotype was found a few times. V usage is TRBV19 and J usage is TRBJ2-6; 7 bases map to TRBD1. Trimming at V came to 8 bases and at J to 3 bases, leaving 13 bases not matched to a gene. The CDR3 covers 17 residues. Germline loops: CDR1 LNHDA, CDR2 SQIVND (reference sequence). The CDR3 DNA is TGTGCCAGTTTTAGTCCCAACAGGGGAAATGGGGCCAACGTCCTGACTTTC. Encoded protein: CASFSPNRGNGANVLTF. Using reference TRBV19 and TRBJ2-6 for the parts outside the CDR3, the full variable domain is DGGITQSPKYLFRKEGQNVTLSCEQNLNHDAMYWYRQDPGQGLRLIYYSQIVNDFQKGDIAEGYSVSREKKESFPLTVTSAQKNPTAFYLCASFSPNRGNGANVLTFGAGSRLTVL.

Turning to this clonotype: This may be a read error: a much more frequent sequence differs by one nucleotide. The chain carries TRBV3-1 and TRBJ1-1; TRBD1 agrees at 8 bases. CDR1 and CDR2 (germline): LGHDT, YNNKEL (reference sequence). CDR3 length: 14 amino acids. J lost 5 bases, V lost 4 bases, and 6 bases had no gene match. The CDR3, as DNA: TGTGCCAGCAGCCTACAGGGGGGACATACTGAAGCTTTCTTT. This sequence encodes CASSLQGGHTEAFF.

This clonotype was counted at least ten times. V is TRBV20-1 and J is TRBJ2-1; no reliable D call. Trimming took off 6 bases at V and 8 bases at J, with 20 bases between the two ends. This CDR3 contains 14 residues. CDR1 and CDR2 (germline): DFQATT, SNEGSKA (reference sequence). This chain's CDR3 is CSATSGQDRYEQFF. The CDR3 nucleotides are TGCAGTGCAACCTCGGGCCAAGATAGGTATGAGCAGTTCTTC.

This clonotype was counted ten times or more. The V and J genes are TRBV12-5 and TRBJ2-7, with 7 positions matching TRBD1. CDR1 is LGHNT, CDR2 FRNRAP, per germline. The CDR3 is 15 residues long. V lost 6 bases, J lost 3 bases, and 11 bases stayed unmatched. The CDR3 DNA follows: TGTGCTAGTGGATTCCCTGGGACAGTCATCTACGAGCAGTACTTC. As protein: CASGFPGTVIYEQYF.

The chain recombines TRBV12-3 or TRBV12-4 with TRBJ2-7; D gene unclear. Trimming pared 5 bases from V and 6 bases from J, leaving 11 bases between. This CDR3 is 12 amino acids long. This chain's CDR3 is CASSPPGSEQYF. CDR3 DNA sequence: TGTGCCAGCAGTCCCCCGGGCTCCGAGCAGTACTTC.

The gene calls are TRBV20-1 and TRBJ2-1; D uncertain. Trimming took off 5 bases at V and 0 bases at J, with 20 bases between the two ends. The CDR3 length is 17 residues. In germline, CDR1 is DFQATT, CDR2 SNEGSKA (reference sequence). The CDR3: CSAPNPLRGLSYNEQFF. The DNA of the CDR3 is TGCAGTGCTCCTAATCCCCTCCGCGGCCTCTCCTACAATGAGCAGTTCTTC.

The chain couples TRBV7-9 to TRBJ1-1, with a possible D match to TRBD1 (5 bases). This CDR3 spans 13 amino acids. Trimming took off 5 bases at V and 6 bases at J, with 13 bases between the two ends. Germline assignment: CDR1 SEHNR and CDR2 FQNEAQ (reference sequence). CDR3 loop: CASSGPGGAEAFF. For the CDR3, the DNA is TGTGCCAGCAGCGGTCCGGGGGGGGCTGAAGCTTTCTTT.

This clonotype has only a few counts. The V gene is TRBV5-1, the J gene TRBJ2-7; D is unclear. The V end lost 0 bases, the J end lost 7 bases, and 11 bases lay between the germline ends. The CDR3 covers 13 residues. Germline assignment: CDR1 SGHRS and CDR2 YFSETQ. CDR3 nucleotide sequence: TGCGCCAGCAGCTTGGGGTGGGCCATGGAGCAGTACTTC. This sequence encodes CASSLGWAMEQYF. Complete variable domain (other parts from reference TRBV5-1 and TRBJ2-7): KAGVTQTPRYLIKTRGQQVTLSCSPISGHRSVSWYQQTPGQGLQFLFEYFSETQRNKGNFPGRFSGRQFSNSRSEMNVSTLELGDSALYLCASSLGWAMEQYFGPGTRLTVT.

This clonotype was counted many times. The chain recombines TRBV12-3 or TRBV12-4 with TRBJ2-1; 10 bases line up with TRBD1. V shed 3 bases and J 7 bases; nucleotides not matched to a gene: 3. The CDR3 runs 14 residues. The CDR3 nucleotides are TGTGCCAGCAGTTTGTTGGACAGGGGGAATGAGCAGTTCTTC. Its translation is CASSLLDRGNEQFF.

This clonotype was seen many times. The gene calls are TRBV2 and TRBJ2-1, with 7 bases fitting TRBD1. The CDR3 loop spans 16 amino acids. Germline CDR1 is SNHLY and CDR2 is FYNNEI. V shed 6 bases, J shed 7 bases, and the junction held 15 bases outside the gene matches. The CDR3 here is CASSTRRAPRGNEQFF. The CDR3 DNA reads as TGTGCCAGCAGCACGAGACGGGCCCCCAGGGGGAATGAGCAGTTCTTC. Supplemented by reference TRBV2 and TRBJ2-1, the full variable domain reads EPEVTQTPSHQVTQMGQEVILRCVPISNHLYFYWYRQILGQKVEFLVSFYNNEISEKSEIFDDQFSVERPDGSNFTLKIRSTKLEDSAMYFCASSTRRAPRGNEQFFGPGTRLTVL.

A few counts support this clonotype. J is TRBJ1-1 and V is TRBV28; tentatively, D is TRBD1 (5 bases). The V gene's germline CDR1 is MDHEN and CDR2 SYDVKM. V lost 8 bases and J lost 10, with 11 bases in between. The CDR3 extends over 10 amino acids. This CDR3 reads CASGRGRAFF. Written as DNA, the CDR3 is TGTGCCAGCGGAAGGGGACGAGCTTTCTTT.

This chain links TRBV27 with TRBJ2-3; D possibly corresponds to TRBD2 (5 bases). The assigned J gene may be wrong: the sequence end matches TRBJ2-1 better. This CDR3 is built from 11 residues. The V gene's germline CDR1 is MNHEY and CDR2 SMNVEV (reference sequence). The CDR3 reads CASGLSYEQFF. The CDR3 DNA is TGTGCCAGCGGACTCTCCTACGAGCAGTTCTTC.

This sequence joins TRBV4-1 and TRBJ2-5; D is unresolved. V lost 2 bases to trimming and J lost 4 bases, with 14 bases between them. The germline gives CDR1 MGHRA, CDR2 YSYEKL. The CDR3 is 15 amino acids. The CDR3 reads CASSQTSEKIETQYF. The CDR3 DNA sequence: TGCGCCAGCAGCCAAACATCCGAAAAAATAGAGACCCAGTACTTC.

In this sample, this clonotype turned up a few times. This CDR3 is CAWSKYPSYNEQFF. For the CDR3, the DNA is TGTGCCTGGAGTAAATACCCCTCCTACAATGAGCAGTTCTTC. This chain uses TRBV30 with TRBJ2-1, with D uncertain. The germline V gene encodes CDR1 GTSNPN and CDR2 SVGIG (reference sequence). The germline V and J ends were trimmed by 2 bases and 0 bases, with 8 bases remaining between them. CDR3 length: 14 amino acids.

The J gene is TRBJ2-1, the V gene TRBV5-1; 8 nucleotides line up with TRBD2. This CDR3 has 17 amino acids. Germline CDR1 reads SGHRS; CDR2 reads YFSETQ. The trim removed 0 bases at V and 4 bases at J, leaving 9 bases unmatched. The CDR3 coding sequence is TGCGCCAGCAGCTTGGGGGTGGCGGGAGGTCCTTACAATGAGCAGTTCTTC. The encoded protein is CASSLGVAGGPYNEQFF.

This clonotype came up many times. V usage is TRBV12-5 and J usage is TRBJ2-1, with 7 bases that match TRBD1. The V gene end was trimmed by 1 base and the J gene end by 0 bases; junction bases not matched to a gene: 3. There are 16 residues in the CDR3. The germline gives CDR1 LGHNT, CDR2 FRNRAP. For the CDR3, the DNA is TGTGCTAGTGGTTTGGCCTGGGACAGCTCCTACAATGAGCAGTTCTTC. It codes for CASGLAWDSSYNEQFF.

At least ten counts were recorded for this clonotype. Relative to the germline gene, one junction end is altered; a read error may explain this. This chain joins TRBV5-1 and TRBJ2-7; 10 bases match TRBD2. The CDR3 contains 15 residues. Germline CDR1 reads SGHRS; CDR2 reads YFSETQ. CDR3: CASSWTSGSSYEQYF. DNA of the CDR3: TGTGCCAGCAGTTGGACTAGCGGAAGCTCCTACGAGCAGTACTTC.